The 26 T cell receptor beta chains reported below all come from one sample, sequenced in a study of blood T cell repertoires in COVID-19. TCRdb keeps only in-frame clones here, not all; method: immunoSEQ multiplex PCR. This sample has 350,000 to 450,000 clones, with around 87% found just once. The sequenced sample was PBMCs or T cells enriched from blood (not recorded which). The source is a man in his forties in a cohort exposed to, infected with or recovered from COVID-19 (not recorded which).

This chain links TRBV10-3 with TRBJ2-1, with TRBD2 matching over 10 bases. The CDR3 covers 15 residues. The junction had 12 bases not matched to a gene; V was cut back by 7 bases and J by 9 bases. Germline V CDR1 and CDR2: ENHRY, SYGVKD. CDR3 coding DNA: TGTGCCATCACCAGCACGATAGCGGGAGGCGGTGAGCAGTTCTTC. Encoded protein: CAITSTIAGGGEQFF.

A note on this clone: Within the sample, other DNA sequences also encode this same CDR3. The rearrangement joins TRBV5-1 to TRBJ2-7, with a possible D match to TRBD1 (5 bases). CDR1 SGHRS and CDR2 YFSETQ come from the germline V gene. Trimming took 0 bases from V and 2 from J, leaving 9 bases between them. This CDR3 contains 14 residues. CDR3 nucleotide sequence: TGCGCCAGCAGCTTGGGAGGCAGGGCCTACGAGCAGTACTTC. The encoded protein is CASSLGGRAYEQYF.

This clone was seen only once. The CDR3 nucleotides are TGCGCCAGCAGTCCTCCGGGACAAGCTTACACTGAAGCTTTCTTT. This translates into CASSPPGQAYTEAFF. The chain recombines TRBV10-1 with TRBJ1-1, with a tentative D call TRBD1 (6 bases). This CDR3 contains 15 residues. Trimming cost V 5 bases and J 3 bases, with 16 bases left between them. Per germline, CDR1 WNHNN and CDR2 SYGVQD (reference sequence).

This clone was recorded only once. This chain uses TRBV11-2 with TRBJ2-7, with D perhaps matching TRBD1 (6 bases). The germline V gene encodes CDR1 SGHAT and CDR2 FQNNGV. V was trimmed by 0 bases and J by 6 bases, leaving 12 bases between them. This CDR3 spans 14 amino acids. CDR3 nucleotides: TGTGCCAGCAGCTTAGAGCCAGGGGTGGGCGAGCAGTACTTC. Amino acids: CASSLEPGVGEQYF.

This rearrangement joins TRBV2 to TRBJ2-2; D is possibly TRBD2 (6 bases). The germline V gene encodes CDR1 SNHLY and CDR2 FYNNEI. The CDR3 extends over 13 amino acids. V shed 3 bases and J shed 4 bases, with 6 bases lying between them. The CDR3 here is CASSEGGTGELFF. CDR3 in DNA: TGTGCCAGCAGTGAGGGGGGCACCGGGGAGCTGTTTTTT.

The V and J genes are TRBV27 and TRBJ2-7; TRBD2 matches at 9 bases. V was pared by 3 bases and J by 3 bases, with 6 bases of the junction left unmatched. This CDR3 has 15 residues. The germline V gene has CDR1 MNHEY and CDR2 SMNVEV (reference sequence). CDR3 sequence reads: CASSFRRLAVYEQYF. CDR3 sequence (DNA): TGTGCCAGCAGTTTTCGAAGACTAGCGGTCTACGAGCAGTACTTC.

This clone appeared a single time. V is TRBV14 and J is TRBJ2-3; 7 positions agree with TRBD2. Germline CDR1 and CDR2: SGHDN and FVKESK. The CDR3 runs 18 residues. V lost 4 bases and J lost 1; bases outside the gene matches: 14. The CDR3 spells CASSPYSRLADRTDTQYF. The CDR3 bases are TGTGCCAGCAGCCCCTACAGTCGACTAGCCGACCGCACAGATACGCAGTATTTT.

The chain couples TRBV5-4 to TRBJ1-2; 7 bases are shared with TRBD1. V shed 3 bases and J 8 bases; nucleotides not matched to a gene: 7. CDR1 and CDR2 from the germline V gene are SGHNT and YYREEE (reference sequence). This CDR3 region has 13 residues. The CDR3 DNA reads TGTGCCAGCAGCTACGACAGGGAAGGAGGCTACACCTTC. It is translated as CASSYDREGGYTF.

V is TRBV5-6 and J is TRBJ1-4; 7 positions match TRBD1. The CDR3 runs to 12 residues. Losses at the gene ends were 4 bases for V and 15 bases for J; bases not matched to a gene: 9. Germline values: CDR1 SGHDT, CDR2 YYEEEE. Here the CDR3 reads CASSHRQGPMFF. The CDR3 DNA follows: TGTGCCAGCAGCCACAGACAGGGCCCAATGTTTTTT. The full variable domain, its missing parts supplied by reference TRBV5-6 and TRBJ1-4, is DAGVTQSPTHLIKTRGQQVTLRCSPKSGHDTVSWYQQALGQGPQFIFQYYEEEERQRGNFPDRFSGHQFPNYSSELNVNALLLGDSALYLCASSHRQGPMFFGSGTQLSVL.

This chain links TRBV9 with TRBJ1-4, with no clear D. Looked up from germline, CDR1 is SGDLS and CDR2 is YYNGEE. The CDR3 spans 14 residues. Trimming shortened V by 0 bases and J by 7 bases, and 10 bases separated the two germline ends. CDR3 loop: CASSVGRAGEKLFF. CDR3 bases: TGTGCCAGCAGCGTAGGCCGGGCGGGTGAAAAACTGTTTTTT.

The chain carries TRBV7-3 and TRBJ2-1, with a weak D call TRBD1 (6 bases). CDR3 length: 15 residues. Germline V lookup: CDR1 SGHTA, CDR2 FQGTGA. V was cut by 5 bases and J by 0 bases, with 11 bases left in between. The CDR3 reads CASSLGQPSYNEQFF. The CDR3 region has the DNA TGTGCCAGCAGCCTAGGACAGCCCTCCTACAATGAGCAGTTCTTC.

This rearrangement joins TRBV6-5 to TRBJ1-2, with 10 bases that match TRBD1. The CDR3 contains 15 residues. V shed 7 bases and J 5 bases; nucleotides not matched to a gene: 10. Germline loops: CDR1 MNHEY, CDR2 SVGAGI. In DNA form, the CDR3 reads TGTGCCAGCACTCCGGGACAGGGGCCGGTTTATGGCTACACCTTC. It translates to CASTPGQGPVYGYTF.

The chain joins TRBV5-1 to TRBJ1-1; no clear D. The CDR3 is 13 residues long. V dropped 7 bases and J dropped 1 base, with 11 bases sitting between them. Germline values: CDR1 SGHRS, CDR2 YFSETQ. Here the CDR3 reads CASQTLENTEAFF. CDR3 bases: TGCGCCAGCCAGACTTTGGAGAACACTGAAGCTTTCTTT. Full variable domain (rest looked up from reference TRBV5-1 and TRBJ1-1): KAGVTQTPRYLIKTRGQQVTLSCSPISGHRSVSWYQQTPGQGLQFLFEYFSETQRNKGNFPGRFSGRQFSNSRSEMNVSTLELGDSALYLCASQTLENTEAFFGQGTRLTVV.

This clone was seen a single time. V and J are TRBV19 and TRBJ1-6; D might be TRBD1 (6 bases). Per the germline V gene, CDR1 is LNHDA and CDR2 is SQIVND (reference sequence). This CDR3 region has 14 residues. The ends were cut back, 5 bases at V and 4 bases at J, with 9 bases in the middle. The CDR3 DNA reads TGTGCCAGTAGTGCAACAGGGTATAATTCACCCCTCCACTTT. Translated: CASSATGYNSPLHF.

This clone was seen a handful of times. This sequence joins TRBV2 and TRBJ1-4; the D is unclear. Trimming cost V 4 bases and J 3 bases, with 12 bases left between them. CDR3 length: 15 residues. The germline CDR1 and CDR2 sequences are SNHLY and FYNNEI. For the CDR3, the DNA is TGTGCCAGCAGTGTGGTTCTTTCGGCTAATGAAAAACTGTTTTTT. Its protein product is CASSVVLSANEKLFF.

This rearrangement joins TRBV6-5 to TRBJ2-7, with 8 bases that match TRBD1. The V segment lost 8 bases and the J segment 10 bases; nucleotides outside the gene matches: 10. This CDR3 contains 12 residues. Germline loops: CDR1 MNHEY, CDR2 SVGAGI. DNA for the CDR3: TGTGCCAGCGGACAGGGTAGCCACCACCAGTACTTC. It yields the protein CASGQGSHHQYF.

The chain links TRBV5-4 to TRBJ1-1; TRBD1 matches at 7 bases. This CDR3 is 15 amino acids long. Germline trimming cut 2 bases from V and 0 bases from J; bases unmatched to any gene: 4. CDR1 SGHNT and CDR2 YYREEE come from the germline V gene (reference sequence). The CDR3 loop is CASSFSQGVNTEAFF. The CDR3 DNA follows: TGTGCCAGCAGCTTTAGTCAGGGGGTGAACACTGAAGCTTTCTTT.

The chain recombines TRBV3-1 (or the pseudogene TRBV3-2) with TRBJ1-1, with unresolved D. Germline assignment: CDR1 LGHDT and CDR2 YNNKEL (reference sequence). This CDR3 has 13 residues. The V and J ends lost 1 base and 4 bases respectively, with 7 bases between them. The CDR3 is CASSQVVATEAFF. In DNA form, the CDR3 reads TGTGCCAGCAGCCAAGTAGTTGCCACTGAAGCTTTCTTT.

For this clone: One end of the junction does not line up with germline, which may come from a read error. The V and J genes are TRBV7-2 and TRBJ2-1; 10 bases map to TRBD2. The CDR3 consists of 15 residues. In germline, CDR1 is SGHTA, CDR2 FQGNSA. The CDR3 coding sequence is TGTGCCAGCAGTTTAGCGGGAGGCCCCTACAATGAGCAGTTCTTC. Its translation: CASSLAGGPYNEQFF.

The rearrangement links TRBV5-5 to TRBJ1-6; TRBD1 agrees at 7 bases. V was pared by 4 bases and J by 13 bases, with 11 bases of the junction left unmatched. Germline CDR1 reads SGHKS; CDR2 reads YYEKEE (reference sequence). The CDR3 length is 14 residues. The CDR3 DNA reads as TGTGCCAGCAGCACGGGACAGTCCTTTTTCCCCCTCCACTTT. It specifies CASSTGQSFFPLHF.

This clone occurred once. The gene calls are TRBV30 and TRBJ1-5; D is unresolved. The V gene's germline CDR1 is GTSNPN and CDR2 SVGIG (reference sequence). The CDR3 spans 14 residues. Trimming took off 0 bases at V and 7 bases at J, with 13 bases between the two ends. The chain's CDR3 is CAWSVRLGSQPQHF. As DNA, the CDR3 is TGTGCCTGGAGTGTGAGGCTGGGGAGCCAGCCCCAGCATTTT. Based on the CDR3 plus reference TRBV30 and TRBJ1-5, the full variable domain is SQTIHQWPATLVQPVGSPLSLECTVEGTSNPNLYWYRQAAGRGLQLLFYSVGIGQISSEVPQNLSASRPQDRQFILSSKKLLLSDSGFYLCAWSVRLGSQPQHFGDGTRLSIL.

This chain connects TRBV6-5 to TRBJ2-4; TRBD1 matches 7 bases. CDR3 size: 14 residues. V lost 4 bases, J lost 8 bases, and 8 bases stayed unmatched. The V gene's germline CDR1 is MNHEY and CDR2 SVGAGI. The CDR3 coding sequence is TGTGCCAGCAGTTCCATGGACAGGAGAGACATTCAGTACTTC. Translating gives CASSSMDRRDIQYF.

The CDR3 here is CASSFGTSGLYNEQFF. The CDR3 bases are TGTGCCAGCAGTTTCGGGACTAGCGGGCTCTACAATGAGCAGTTCTTC. This chain connects TRBV27 to TRBJ2-1; 12 bases align to TRBD2. The V gene's germline CDR1 is MNHEY and CDR2 SMNVEV (reference sequence). This CDR3 is 16 amino acids long. V was pared by 3 bases and J by 3 bases, with 3 bases of the junction left unmatched.

J is TRBJ2-1 and V is TRBV30; D call uncertain. The CDR3 runs 11 residues. Trimming removed 2 bases from V and 8 bases from J, with 7 bases in between. The germline V gene has CDR1 GTSNPN and CDR2 SVGIG (reference sequence). For the CDR3, the DNA is TGTGCCTGGAGTACGAGTTATGAGCAGTTCTTC. Encoded protein: CAWSTSYEQFF. The full variable domain, in which reference TRBV30 and TRBJ2-1 provide the parts outside the CDR3, is SQTIHQWPATLVQPVGSPLSLECTVEGTSNPNLYWYRQAAGRGLQLLFYSVGIGQISSEVPQNLSASRPQDRQFILSSKKLLLSDSGFYLCAWSTSYEQFFGPGTRLTVL.

The chain carries TRBV28 and TRBJ1-2, with TRBD1 matching 9 bases. With V trimmed by 5 bases and J by 3 bases, 7 bases remained unmatched. The CDR3 length is 15 residues. CDR1 MDHEN and CDR2 SYDVKM come from the germline V gene. The CDR3 DNA sequence: TGTGCCAGCAGTGCATGGACAGGGGTCCACTATGGCTACACCTTC. This translates into CASSAWTGVHYGYTF.

V and J are TRBV7-9 and TRBJ1-6; maybe TRBD1 (5 bases). The germline V gene has CDR1 SEHNR and CDR2 FQNEAQ (reference sequence). V lost 5 bases and J 4 bases, leaving 9 bases between the germline ends. The CDR3 loop spans 14 amino acids. Here the CDR3 reads CASSQDSYNSPLHF. The CDR3 DNA reads as TGTGCCAGCAGCCAAGACAGTTATAATTCACCCCTCCACTTT. Drawing the rest from reference TRBV7-9 and TRBJ1-6, the complete variable domain is DTGVSQNPRHKITKRGQNVTFRCDPISEHNRLYWYRQTLGQGPEFLTYFQNEAQLEKSRLLSDRFSAERPKGSFSTLEIQRTEQGDSAMYLCASSQDSYNSPLHFGNGTRLTVT.